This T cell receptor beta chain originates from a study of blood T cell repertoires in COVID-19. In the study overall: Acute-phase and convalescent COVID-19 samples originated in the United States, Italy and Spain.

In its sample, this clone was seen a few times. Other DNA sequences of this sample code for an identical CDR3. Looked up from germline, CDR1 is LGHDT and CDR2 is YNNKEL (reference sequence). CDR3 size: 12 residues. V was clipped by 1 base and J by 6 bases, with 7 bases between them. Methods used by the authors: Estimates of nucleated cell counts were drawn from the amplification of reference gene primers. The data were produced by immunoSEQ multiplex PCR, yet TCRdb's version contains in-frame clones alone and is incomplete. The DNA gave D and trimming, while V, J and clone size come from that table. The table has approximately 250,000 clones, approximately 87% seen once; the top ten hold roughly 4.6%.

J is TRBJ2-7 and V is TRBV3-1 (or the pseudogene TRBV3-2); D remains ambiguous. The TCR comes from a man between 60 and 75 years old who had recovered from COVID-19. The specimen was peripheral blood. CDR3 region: CASSQVPGEQYF. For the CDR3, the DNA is TGTGCCAGCAGCCAAGTCCCCGGCGAGCAGTACTTC.